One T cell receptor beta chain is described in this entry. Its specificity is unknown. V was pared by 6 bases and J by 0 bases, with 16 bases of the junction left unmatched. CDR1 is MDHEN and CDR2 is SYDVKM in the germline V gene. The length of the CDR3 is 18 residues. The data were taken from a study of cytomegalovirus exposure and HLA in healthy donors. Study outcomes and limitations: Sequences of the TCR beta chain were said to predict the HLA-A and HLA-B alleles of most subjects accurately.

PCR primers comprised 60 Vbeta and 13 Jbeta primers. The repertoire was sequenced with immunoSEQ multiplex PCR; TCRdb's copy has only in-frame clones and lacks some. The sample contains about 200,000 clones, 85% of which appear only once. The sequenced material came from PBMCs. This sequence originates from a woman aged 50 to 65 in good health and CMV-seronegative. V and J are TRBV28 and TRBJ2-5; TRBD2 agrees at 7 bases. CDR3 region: CASSFEGTNHEYQETQYF. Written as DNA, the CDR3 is TGTGCCAGCAGCTTCGAAGGGACTAACCATGAATACCAAGAGACCCAGTACTTC.